Listed below are T cell receptor beta chains from one sample, sequenced in a study of identical twins. TCRdb re-called the 5' RACE reads through MiXCR, storing one row per CDR3 protein. This table holds 500,000 to 600,000 distinct CDR3 sequences, 20% to 25% found once. Separately, the same data were catalogued under a study of T cells expressing NK-cell markers.

Sequencing was carried out using CD4+ T cells sorted from blood. The receptors were sampled from a woman under 30 in good health. Each CDR3 is given with its conserved first and last residue. For some rows the clone size is stated as once, few or many, or as a class when expanded; others skip it.

CDR3 protein	V gene	J gene	clone size
CASSYESRNTDTQYF	TRBV6-2/TRBV6-3	TRBJ2-3	-
CASRITKDQPQHF	TRBV6-1	TRBJ1-5	-
CASSIGTGAATVYGYTF	TRBV12-3/TRBV12-4	TRBJ1-2	few
CASGDRGRFYGYTF	TRBV12-3/TRBV12-4	TRBJ1-2	-
CASSYRGLETQYF	TRBV12-3/TRBV12-4	TRBJ2-5	few
CATSRGAQETQYF	TRBV15	TRBJ2-5	-
CRGYSGSTDTQYF	TRBV20-1	TRBJ2-3	-
CASSLGGPGNEQFF	TRBV5-1	TRBJ2-1	few
CASSTHSNTGELFF	TRBV7-2	TRBJ2-2	few
CASSSLRGKETQYF	TRBV27	TRBJ2-5	-
CSVKSGTGRRDGYTF	TRBV29-1	TRBJ1-2	many
CASSFDRVHTGELFF	TRBV27	TRBJ2-2	-
CASSPPSFYEQFF	TRBV18	TRBJ2-1	-
CSVGGSAFWNEQFF	TRBV29-1	TRBJ2-1	-
CSAGREREQFF	TRBV20-1	TRBJ2-1	many
CASSPVKDRGRTEAFF	TRBV18	TRBJ1-1	-
CASSEEVGLPPHF	TRBV6-1	TRBJ2-7	-
CSARVQRERYEQFF	TRBV20-1	TRBJ2-1	-
CSARETGGLYEQFF	TRBV20-1	TRBJ2-1	-
CASSAISGREQFF	TRBV9	TRBJ2-1	few
CASSAGGNQYF	TRBV11-2	TRBJ2-3	few
CASSRGADTQYF	TRBV7-9	TRBJ2-3	-
CASSATRGRETQYF	TRBV9	TRBJ2-5	-
CASSSSPPGYNEQFF	TRBV27	TRBJ2-1	-
CASSYGRRGGYEQYF	TRBV6-5	TRBJ2-7	few
CSVSLQGEQYF	TRBV29-1	TRBJ2-7	many
CASSLTVTPGNTIYF	TRBV5-1	TRBJ1-3	-
CASSLLRTYGYTF	TRBV12-3/TRBV12-4	TRBJ1-2	-
CSAPGVGGESPLHF	TRBV20-1	TRBJ1-6	-
CGVNRATEAFF	TRBV20-1	TRBJ1-1	-
CASSLPGGRDYGYTF	TRBV5-1	TRBJ1-2	few